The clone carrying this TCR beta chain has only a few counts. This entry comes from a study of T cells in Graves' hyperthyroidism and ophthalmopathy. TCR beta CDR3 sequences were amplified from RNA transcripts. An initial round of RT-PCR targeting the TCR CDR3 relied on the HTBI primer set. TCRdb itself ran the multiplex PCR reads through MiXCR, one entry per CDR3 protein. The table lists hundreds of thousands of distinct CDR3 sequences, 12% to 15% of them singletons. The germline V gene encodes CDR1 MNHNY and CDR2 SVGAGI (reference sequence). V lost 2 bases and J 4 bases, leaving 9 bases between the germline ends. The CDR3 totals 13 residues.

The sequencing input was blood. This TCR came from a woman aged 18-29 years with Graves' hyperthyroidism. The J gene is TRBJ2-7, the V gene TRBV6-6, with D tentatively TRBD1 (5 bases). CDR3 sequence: CASSYGALYEQYF. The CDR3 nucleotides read TGTGCCAGCAGTTACGGGGCTCTTTACGAGCAGTACTTC.